The 7 T cell receptor beta chains presented below share a single source sample, sequenced in a study of cytomegalovirus exposure and HLA in healthy donors. PCR involved 60 Vbeta and 13 Jbeta primers. Assay used: immunoSEQ multiplex PCR; TCRdb lists only in-frame clones, some missing. The table has 160,000 or so clones, almost 85% seen once. The sequenced sample was PBMCs. The origin of the receptors is a man between 25 and 39 years old in good health and CMV-seronegative.

The chain is built from TRBV28 and TRBJ2-7; TRBD1 matches 9 bases. Trimming cost V 7 bases and J 4 bases; bases outside gene matches: 11. In germline, CDR1 is MDHEN, CDR2 SYDVKM. The CDR3 is 15 amino acids. Here the CDR3 reads CASTIRTGALYEQYF. As DNA, the CDR3 is TGTGCCAGCACCATTAGGACAGGGGCATTGTACGAGCAGTACTTC. Drawing the rest from reference TRBV28 and TRBJ2-7, the complete variable domain is DVKVTQSSRYLVKRTGEKVFLECVQDMDHENMFWYRQDPGLGLRLIYFSYDVKMKEKGDIPEGYSVSREKKERFSLILESASTNQTSMYLCASTIRTGALYEQYFGPGTRLTVT.

V is TRBV5-1 and J is TRBJ2-3; D is ambiguous. CDR1 and CDR2 from the germline V gene are SGHRS and YFSETQ. V lost 0 bases and J 2 bases, leaving 10 bases between the germline ends. There are 15 residues in the CDR3. CDR3 region: CASSLAGAHTDTQYF. The CDR3 region has the DNA TGCGCCAGCAGCTTGGCAGGCGCCCACACAGATACGCAGTATTTT.

This chain uses TRBV28 with TRBJ2-3, with 9 bases lining up with TRBD2. The CDR3 runs to 17 residues. V shed 3 bases and J 1 base; nucleotides not matched to a gene: 8. The germline CDR1 and CDR2 sequences are MDHEN and SYDVKM. The CDR3 nucleotides read TGTGCCAGCAGTTTTTGGCGAGGCGGGGGGGGCACAGATACGCAGTATTTT. Translated, it gives CASSFWRGGGGTDTQYF. Looking up the rest from reference TRBV28 and TRBJ2-3 gives the full variable domain: DVKVTQSSRYLVKRTGEKVFLECVQDMDHENMFWYRQDPGLGLRLIYFSYDVKMKEKGDIPEGYSVSREKKERFSLILESASTNQTSMYLCASSFWRGGGGTDTQYFGPGTRLTVL.

A few counts support this clone. The gene calls are TRBV10-3 and TRBJ2-1, with D unclear. Per germline, CDR1 ENHRY and CDR2 SYGVKD. CDR3 length equals 10 residues. The ends were cut back, 7 bases at V and 7 bases at J, with 5 bases in the middle. DNA of the CDR3: TGTGCCATCATAGAGAATGAGCAGTTCTTC. It translates to CAIIENEQFF.

The J gene is TRBJ1-6, the V gene TRBV5-5; tentative D call: TRBD1 (5 bases). V was trimmed by 0 bases and J by 4 bases, leaving 8 bases between them. The CDR3 loop spans 15 amino acids. The germline V gene has CDR1 SGHKS and CDR2 YYEKEE (reference sequence). This CDR3 reads CASSLEQGYNSPLHF. The CDR3 DNA follows: TGTGCCAGCAGCTTGGAGCAGGGTTATAATTCACCCCTCCACTTT.

The rearrangement links TRBV19 to TRBJ1-3, with unresolved D. The CDR3 length is 14 residues. V lost 0 bases, J lost 0 bases, and 3 bases lay in between. Looked up from germline, CDR1 is LNHDA and CDR2 is SQIVND (reference sequence). The CDR3 bases are TGTGCCAGTAGTATAGACAGCTCTGGAAACACCATATATTTT. Amino acid sequence: CASSIDSSGNTIYF.

The rearrangement uses TRBV6-1 and TRBJ1-1; D might be TRBD1 (6 bases). This CDR3 has 12 amino acids. Trimming removed 0 bases at V and 14 bases at J, with 13 bases between. The V gene's germline CDR1 is MNHNS and CDR2 SASEGT. The CDR3 region has the DNA TGTGCCAGCAGTGAAGCGCGGACAGATGAGTTCTTT. As protein: CASSEARTDEFF.